The clone carrying this T cell receptor beta chain was seen a single time. This record belongs to a study of blood T cell repertoires in COVID-19. In the source study's methods: Amplification from reference gene primers served as the basis for estimated nucleated cell counts. The protocol was immunoSEQ multiplex PCR, while the TCRdb copy is restricted to in-frame clones and leaves out a portion. V, J and clone size derive from that table, while D and trimming were established from the DNA sequence. The sample has under 200,000 clones; over 80% are singletons. Per germline, CDR1 LNHDA and CDR2 SQIVND (reference sequence). The CDR3 contains 16 residues. Trimming took off 4 bases at V and 1 base at J, with 17 bases between the two ends.

The TCR originated in a woman in her forties with acute or convalescent COVID-19. The V call is TRBV19, the J call TRBJ2-7; tentative D call: TRBD2 (6 bases). What was sequenced was peripheral blood. CDR3 loop: CASSSLGLQGSYEQYF. The CDR3 DNA reads as TGTGCCAGTAGTAGCCTGGGACTGCAGGGATCCTACGAGCAGTACTTC.